This TCR beta chain stems from a study of blood T cell repertoires in COVID-19. Study-level information: Italy, Spain and the United States were the sources of the convalescent and acute COVID-19 samples. PBMCs, B-cell-depleted T cells, or T cells provided the cDNA or gDNA that made up the material.

V was pared by 3 bases and J by 7 bases, with 16 bases between. The germline CDR1 and CDR2 sequences are SGHRS and YFSETQ. This CDR3 is 15 amino acids long. The method was immunoSEQ multiplex PCR; TCRdb's version includes in-frame clones alone and lacks a portion of them. The table includes about 250,000 clones, 81% detected once. The chain joins TRBV5-1 to TRBJ1-4; D possibly corresponds to TRBD1 (6 bases). The receptor comes from an elderly woman with acute or convalescent COVID-19. What was sequenced was peripheral blood. This chain's CDR3 is CASSSNRVGGEKLFF. In DNA form, the CDR3 reads TGCGCCAGCAGCTCGAACAGGGTTGGGGGTGAAAAACTGTTTTTT.